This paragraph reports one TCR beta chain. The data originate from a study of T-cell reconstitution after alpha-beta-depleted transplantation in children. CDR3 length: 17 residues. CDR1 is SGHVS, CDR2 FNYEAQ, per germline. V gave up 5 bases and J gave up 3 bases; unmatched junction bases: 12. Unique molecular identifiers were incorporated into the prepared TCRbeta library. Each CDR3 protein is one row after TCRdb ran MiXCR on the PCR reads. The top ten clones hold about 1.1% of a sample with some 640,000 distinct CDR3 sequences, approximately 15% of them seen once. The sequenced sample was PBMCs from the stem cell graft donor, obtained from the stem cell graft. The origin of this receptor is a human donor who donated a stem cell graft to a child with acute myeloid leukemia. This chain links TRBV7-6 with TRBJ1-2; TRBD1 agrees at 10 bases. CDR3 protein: CASSPTFGTGEDYGYTF. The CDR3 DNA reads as TGTGCCAGCAGCCCCACCTTCGGGACAGGGGAGGACTATGGCTACACCTTC.